These T cell receptor beta chains were read from a single sample in a study of cytomegalovirus exposure and HLA in healthy donors. Method: immunoSEQ multiplex PCR; TCRdb's copy keeps in-frame clones and lacks some. Among more than 85,000 clones, 60% to 70% were seen once, and the ten largest hold roughly 6%. Sequencing was carried out using PBMCs. The receptors originated from a woman aged 25 to 45 in good health and CMV-seronegative. Each CDR3 is given with its conserved first and last residue. The D gene is left open where the match is weak. Clone size is shown for a subset of rows, as once, few, many or a class of expanded clone.

v_gene,j_gene,d_gene,abundance,CDR3aa,CDR3nt
TRBV15,TRBJ1-3,.,few,CATSRRRGGNTIYF,TGTGCCACCAGCAGACGCAGGGGTGGAAACACCATATATTTT
TRBV11-3,TRBJ2-3,TRBD2,.,CASSRGYSGGASTQYF,TGTGCCAGCAGCCGAGGGTATAGCGGGGGGGCATCCACGCAGTATTTT
TRBV7-9,TRBJ2-2,TRBD1,.,CASSFPGQGRTGELFF,TGTGCCAGCAGCTTCCCTGGACAGGGTAGGACCGGGGAGCTGTTTTTT
TRBV7-9,TRBJ1-2,.,.,CASTAGGAQGYTF,TGTGCCAGCACCGCGGGGGGGGCGCAAGGCTACACCTTC
TRBV6-1,TRBJ1-3,TRBD1,few,CASRGQALSGNTIYF,TGTGCCAGCAGGGGACAGGCGCTCTCTGGAAACACCATATATTTT
TRBV6-6,TRBJ1-5,.,.,CASSYTTTGYNQPQHF,TGTGCCAGCAGTTACACAACTACAGGGTACAATCAGCCCCAGCATTTT
TRBV6-5,TRBJ2-7,TRBD1,.,CASSRYRGHYEQYF,TGTGCCAGCAGTAGGTACAGGGGGCATTACGAGCAGTACTTC
TRBV7-2,TRBJ2-1,TRBD1,.,CASSPRTGAYNEQFF,TGTGCCAGCAGCCCCCGGACAGGTGCCTACAATGAGCAGTTCTTC
TRBV4-2,TRBJ2-1,TRBD2,.,CASSQVSGGNYNEQFF,TGTGCCAGCAGCCAAGTTAGCGGGGGGAACTACAATGAGCAGTTCTTC
TRBV15,TRBJ2-2,.,.,CATSRVPTTNTGELFF,TGTGCCACCAGCAGAGTCCCCACAACGAACACCGGGGAGCTGTTTTTT
TRBV5-6,TRBJ2-7,TRBD2,.,CASSLGLAGEPYYEQYF,TGTGCCAGCAGCTTGGGACTAGCGGGAGAGCCCTACTACGAGCAGTACTTC
TRBV29-1,TRBJ2-2,.,once,CSVAGLRSLGGELFF,TGCAGCGTTGCTGGGCTACGGTCCCTGGGCGGGGAGCTGTTTTTT
TRBV7-2,TRBJ1-5,.,.,CASSSQGTGNQPQHF,TGTGCCAGCAGCTCACAGGGAACCGGCAATCAGCCCCAGCATTTT
TRBV7-2,TRBJ2-3,.,few,CASSLAWQVGTDTQYF,TGTGCCAGCAGCTTAGCATGGCAGGTTGGCACAGATACGCAGTATTTT
TRBV5-1,TRBJ1-2,.,few,CASSLVAGGYTF,TGCGCCAGCAGCTTGGTCGCGGGTGGCTACACCTTC
TRBV6-5,TRBJ1-2,.,few,CASSYYRGSYGYTF,TGTGCCAGCAGTTACTATAGGGGATCCTATGGCTACACCTTC
TRBV11-2,TRBJ2-7,TRBD1,few,CASSLVGQGRNEQYF,TGTGCCAGCAGCTTAGTGGGACAGGGGAGGAACGAGCAGTACTTC
TRBV5-4,TRBJ2-5,TRBD1,.,CASSESTGGGETQYF,TGTGCCAGCAGCGAGTCTACAGGGGGTGGGGAGACCCAGTACTTC
TRBV6-1,TRBJ2-3,.,few,CASSEASGTDTQYF,TGTGCCAGCAGTGAAGCGTCAGGTACAGATACGCAGTATTTT
TRBV2,TRBJ2-1,.,.,CASTRGTQGSYNEQFF,TGTGCCAGTACGAGGGGGACACAGGGTTCTTACAATGAGCAGTTCTTC
TRBV7-3,TRBJ2-5,TRBD1,.,CASSPSGTGGETQYF,TGTGCCAGCAGCCCATCCGGGACAGGTGGGGAGACCCAGTACTTC
TRBV14,TRBJ2-3,TRBD1,.,CASRPRGLGDTQYF,TGTGCCAGCAGGCCCAGGGGGCTCGGAGATACGCAGTATTTT
TRBV2,TRBJ1-5,TRBD1,.,CASTGQGGNQPQHF,TGTGCCAGCACTGGACAGGGGGGCAATCAGCCCCAGCATTTT
TRBV14,TRBJ2-1,TRBD2,.,CASSQETGGYNEQFF,TGTGCCAGCAGCCAAGAGACGGGGGGCTACAATGAGCAGTTCTTC
TRBV5-1,TRBJ2-3,TRBD2,.,CASSHTSGRAGDTQYF,TGCGCCAGCAGCCACACTAGCGGGAGGGCGGGAGATACGCAGTATTTT
TRBV18,TRBJ2-5,.,.,CASSEAYQETQYF,TGTGCCAGTTCGGAGGCATACCAAGAGACCCAGTACTTC
TRBV5-4,TRBJ2-7,.,few,CASSLGPSLSYEQYF,TGTGCCAGCAGCTTGGGGCCTTCCCTCTCCTACGAGCAGTACTTC
TRBV4-2,TRBJ2-7,.,.,CASSQDRDEQYF,TGTGCCAGCAGCCAAGATCGAGACGAGCAGTACTTC
TRBV30,TRBJ1-2,.,.,CAWSLQGWRGYTF,TGTGCCTGGAGCCTTCAGGGATGGCGTGGCTACACCTTC
TRBV5-6,TRBJ2-3,TRBD2,.,CASSPRTSGKRTDTQYF,TGTGCCAGCAGCCCACGGACTAGCGGTAAACGCACAGATACGCAGTATTTT
TRBV18,TRBJ1-1,.,.,CASSPRSIPKFSEAFF,TGTGCCAGCTCACCACGGTCCATCCCTAAATTCTCTGAAGCTTTCTTT
TRBV28,TRBJ2-4,TRBD2,few,CASRLPGGEEHKNIQYF,TGTGCCAGCAGACTCCCTGGGGGGGAGGAACACAAAAACATTCAGTACTTC
TRBV4-2,TRBJ1-2,.,.,CASSQTTGVYGYTF,TGTGCCAGCAGCCAAACAACGGGGGTATATGGCTACACCTTC
TRBV7-9,TRBJ2-2,.,.,CASSLDSWTTTGELFF,TGTGCCAGCAGCTTAGATAGCTGGACTACCACCGGGGAGCTGTTTTTT
TRBV6-1,TRBJ2-1,TRBD1,.,CASSERDRGVNEQFF,TGTGCCAGCAGTGAGCGGGACAGGGGGGTTAATGAGCAGTTCTTC
TRBV10-3,TRBJ2-7,TRBD2,.,CAIRRTTSGSYEQYF,TGTGCCATCAGACGAACGACTAGCGGGTCCTACGAGCAGTACTTC
TRBV6-5,TRBJ1-4,TRBD1,.,CASSYRGQGSEKLFF,TGTGCCAGCAGTTATAGGGGACAGGGATCTGAAAAACTGTTTTTT
TRBV7-9,TRBJ1-1,.,.,CASSLAWGGDTEAFF,TGTGCCAGCAGCTTAGCGTGGGGGGGGGACACTGAAGCTTTCTTT
TRBV5-4,TRBJ2-7,TRBD1,few,CASSLGGSNAYEQYF,TGTGCCAGCAGCTTAGGGGGCTCTAACGCCTACGAGCAGTACTTC
TRBV6-5,TRBJ2-3,TRBD1,few,CASSRTGVDTQYF,TGTGCCAGCAGTCGGACAGGGGTGGATACGCAGTATTTT
TRBV19,TRBJ2-7,TRBD1,few,CASSISGTGDNSYEQYF,TGTGCCAGTAGTATATCGGGGACAGGGGACAACTCCTACGAGCAGTACTTC
TRBV5-4,TRBJ1-2,TRBD1,once,CASSLQGQGGYGYTF,TGTGCCAGCAGCTTACAAGGACAGGGAGGGTATGGCTACACCTTC
TRBV27,TRBJ1-1,TRBD1,.,CASSLDRDRGPTEAFF,TGTGCCAGCAGTTTGGACCGGGACAGGGGGCCCACTGAAGCTTTCTTT
TRBV5-8,TRBJ1-1,.,few,CASSLAFGGGFVWTEAFF,TGTGCCAGCTCTCTCGCTTTCGGCGGGGGTTTTGTTTGGACTGAAGCTTTCTTT
TRBV9,TRBJ2-5,.,.,CASSVGGVGTQYF,TGTGCCAGCAGCGTAGGGGGGGTCGGGACCCAGTACTTC
TRBV15,TRBJ1-2,TRBD1,.,CATSQRTGKYGYTF,TGTGCCACCAGCCAACGGACAGGGAAATATGGCTACACCTTC
TRBV6-5,TRBJ1-2,.,.,CASTSIRDTNGYTF,TGTGCCAGCACTTCGATCCGGGACACTAATGGCTACACCTTC
TRBV5-1,TRBJ1-1,TRBD1,.,CASSLDQGGTEAFF,TGCGCCAGCAGCTTGGACCAGGGGGGCACTGAAGCTTTCTTT
TRBV11-1,TRBJ1-1,TRBD1,.,CASSFGQAQNTEAFF,TGTGCCAGCAGCTTCGGACAGGCCCAGAACACTGAAGCTTTCTTT
TRBV7-2,TRBJ1-4,TRBD1,.,CASAVGQDNEKLFF,TGTGCCAGCGCTGTGGGACAGGATAATGAAAAACTGTTTTTT
TRBV7-2,TRBJ1-1,.,few,CASSRQFMNTEAFF,TGTGCCAGCAGCCGACAGTTTATGAACACTGAAGCTTTCTTT
TRBV15,TRBJ2-3,.,.,CATSRVGAGSDTQYF,TGTGCCACCAGCAGAGTTGGAGCCGGATCAGATACGCAGTATTTT
TRBV13,TRBJ2-5,TRBD1,.,CASSSKRQGKGRETQYF,TGTGCCAGCAGCTCGAAACGACAGGGAAAGGGCCGAGAGACCCAGTACTTC
TRBV5-1,TRBJ2-7,.,.,CASSYPRAYEQYF,TGCGCCAGCAGTTACCCGAGGGCCTACGAGCAGTACTTC
TRBV13,TRBJ2-1,.,few,CASSLRSSIYEQFF,TGTGCCAGCAGCTTACGTTCTAGTATATATGAGCAGTTCTTC